Described below is a single TCR beta chain sequence and its context. Deep-level assay runs were performed. The method was immunoSEQ multiplex PCR; TCRdb's version includes in-frame clones alone and lacks a portion of them. The sample records about 2.3 million clones, more than 85% being singletons. This sample is part of a study of shared clonotypes between healthy human individuals. V lost 7 bases and J lost 6, with 17 bases in between. The CDR3 totals 14 residues. The germline CDR1 and CDR2 sequences are MGHRA and YSYEKL. This sequence joins TRBV4-1 and TRBJ2-3; D gene unclear. The receptor's source is a man between 18 and 29 years old in good health. Some clones in this sample may be carry-over from other donors' samples. Input material: naive CD4+ T cells from PBMCs. Subset given: CD45RA+ positively selected. The CDR3 reads CASTLVFQADTQYF. The CDR3 DNA reads as TGCGCCAGCACCCTGGTTTTTCAGGCGGATACGCAGTATTTT.